This T cell receptor beta chain came from a study of blood T cell repertoires in COVID-19. Overall study: The samples span acute and convalescent COVID-19 from the United States, Italy and Spain. From T cells, B-cell-depleted T cells, or PBMCs came the material, which was cDNA or gDNA.

There are 12 residues in the CDR3. Germline V lookup: CDR1 SGDLS, CDR2 YYNGEE. V lost 4 bases and J lost 2, with 3 bases in between. Methods used by the authors: Researchers report that nucleated cell counts were estimated from reference gene primer amplification. The repertoire was sequenced with immunoSEQ multiplex PCR; TCRdb's copy has only in-frame clones and lacks some. Clone size and the V and J calls come from that table; the DNA yielded D and trimming. The top ten clones hold roughly 20% of a sample with 55,000 to 75,000 clones, around 77% of them seen once. This clonotype was obtained from an elderly man with active or convalescent COVID-19. Sample: peripheral blood. The genes are TRBV9 and TRBJ2-2, with no clear D. For the CDR3, the DNA is TGTGCCAGCAGCCCTAACACCGGGGAGCTGTTTTTT. Protein sequence: CASSPNTGELFF.